This TCR beta chain was found in a study of T cell responses to AZD1222 COVID-19 vaccine. A remark on this clone: Its target is not known.

Produced via immunoSEQ multiplex PCR; TCRdb's table is partial and in-frame only. This table has about 100,000 clones, around nine tenths appearing once. Overall study findings and caveats: Recipients of AZD1222 seropositive at baseline numbered only five or six.

The source is an adult in good health. The sample in question was peripheral blood, obtained on day 0 of AZD1222 vaccination.

The chain's CDR3 is CASRYRMTELDYGYTF. The DNA for the CDR3 is TGTGCCAGTAGATACCGGATGACTGAACTAGACTATGGCTACACCTTC. V usage is TRBV19 and J usage is TRBJ1-2; D not resolved. Per germline, CDR1 LNHDA and CDR2 SQIVND (reference sequence). This CDR3 comprises 16 residues. V lost 6 bases to trimming and J lost 3 bases, with 20 bases between them. Variable domain in full (rest from reference TRBV19 and TRBJ1-2): DGGITQSPKYLFRKEGQNVTLSCEQNLNHDAMYWYRQDPGQGLRLIYYSQIVNDFQKGDIAEGYSVSREKKESFPLTVTSAQKNPTAFYLCASRYRMTELDYGYTFGSGTRLTVV.